Many counts were recorded for the clone carrying this T cell receptor (beta chain). V lost 3 bases and J 4 bases, leaving 12 bases between the germline ends. The CDR3 is 14 amino acids. Library preparation (for TCRbeta) was performed with unique molecular identifiers. TCRdb itself ran the PCR reads through MiXCR, one entry per CDR3 protein. Of fewer than 25,000 distinct CDR3 sequences in the sample, about 11% were seen once. This specimen belongs to a study of T-cell reconstitution after alpha-beta-depleted transplantation in children. This TCR was recovered from a human donor who donated a stem cell graft to a child with chronic granulomatous disease. This sample comprised PBMCs from the stem cell graft donor, obtained from the stem cell graft. The chain combines TRBV12-3 or TRBV12-4 with TRBJ1-2, with D perhaps TRBD1 (5 bases). CDR3 region: CASSFGRASYGYTF. The CDR3 DNA is TGTGCCAGCAGTTTTGGCAGGGCTTCCTATGGCTACACCTTC.